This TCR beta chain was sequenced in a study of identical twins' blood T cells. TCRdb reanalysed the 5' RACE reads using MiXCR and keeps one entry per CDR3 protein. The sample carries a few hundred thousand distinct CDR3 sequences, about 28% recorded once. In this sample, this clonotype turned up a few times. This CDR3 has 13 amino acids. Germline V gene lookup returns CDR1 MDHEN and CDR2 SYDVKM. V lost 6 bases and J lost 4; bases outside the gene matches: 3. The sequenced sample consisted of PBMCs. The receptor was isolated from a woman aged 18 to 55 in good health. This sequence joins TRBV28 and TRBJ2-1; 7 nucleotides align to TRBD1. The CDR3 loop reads CASRRQGYNEQFF. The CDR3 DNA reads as TGTGCCAGCAGACGACAGGGATACAATGAGCAGTTCTTC.